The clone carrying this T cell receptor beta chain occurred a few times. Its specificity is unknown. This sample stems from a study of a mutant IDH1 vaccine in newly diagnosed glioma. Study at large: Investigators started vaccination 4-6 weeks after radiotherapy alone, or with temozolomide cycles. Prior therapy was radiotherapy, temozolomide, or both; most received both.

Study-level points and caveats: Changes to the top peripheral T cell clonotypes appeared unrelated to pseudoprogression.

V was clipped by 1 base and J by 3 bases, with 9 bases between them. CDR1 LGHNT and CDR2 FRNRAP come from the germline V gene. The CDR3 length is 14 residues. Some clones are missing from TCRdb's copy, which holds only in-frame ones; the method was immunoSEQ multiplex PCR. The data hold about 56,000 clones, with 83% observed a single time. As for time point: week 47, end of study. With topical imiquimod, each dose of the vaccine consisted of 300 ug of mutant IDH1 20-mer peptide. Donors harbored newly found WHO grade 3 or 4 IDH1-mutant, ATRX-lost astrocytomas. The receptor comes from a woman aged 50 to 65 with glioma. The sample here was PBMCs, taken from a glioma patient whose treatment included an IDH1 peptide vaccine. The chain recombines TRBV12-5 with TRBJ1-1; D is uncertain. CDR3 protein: CASGLGELDTEAFF. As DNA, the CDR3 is TGTGCTAGTGGTTTGGGGGAGTTGGACACTGAAGCTTTCTTT.